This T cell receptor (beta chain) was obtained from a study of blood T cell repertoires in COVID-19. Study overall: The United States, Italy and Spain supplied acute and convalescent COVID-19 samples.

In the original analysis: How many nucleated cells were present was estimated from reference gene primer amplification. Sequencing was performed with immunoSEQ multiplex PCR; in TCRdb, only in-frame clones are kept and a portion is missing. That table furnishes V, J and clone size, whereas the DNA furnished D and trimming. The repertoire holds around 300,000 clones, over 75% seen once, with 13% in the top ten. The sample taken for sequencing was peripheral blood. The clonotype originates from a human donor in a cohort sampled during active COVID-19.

The CDR3 loop is CASSTEGFSGVNYNEQFF. CDR3 sequence (DNA): TGTGCCAGTAGTACAGAGGGGTTTAGCGGAGTGAACTACAATGAGCAGTTCTTC. V and J are TRBV19 and TRBJ2-1, with D possibly being TRBD2 (6 bases). The CDR3 contains 18 residues. Germline CDR1 LNHDA, CDR2 SQIVND (reference sequence). Trimming took off 4 bases at V and 3 bases at J, with 22 bases between the two ends. Filled out from reference TRBV19 and TRBJ2-1, the complete variable domain reads DGGITQSPKYLFRKEGQNVTLSCEQNLNHDAMYWYRQDPGQGLRLIYYSQIVNDFQKGDIAEGYSVSREKKESFPLTVTSAQKNPTAFYLCASSTEGFSGVNYNEQFFGPGTRLTVL.